This TCR beta chain was sequenced during a study of shared clonotypes between healthy human individuals. As for the study in general: Each donor contributed plates that comprised three CD4 naive, three CD4 memory, two CD8 naive and one CD8 memory. General study findings and limits: Rarefaction showed that sequencing of sorted subsets was incomplete (despite large depth).

CDR1 LGHNA and CDR2 YNFKEQ come from the germline V gene. Trimming removed 0 bases at V and 6 bases at J, with 6 bases between. The CDR3 runs to 13 residues. As for this clone: Its antigen remains unidentified.

The assay was immunoSEQ multiplex PCR, and TCRdb's table has in-frame clones only and misses some. This table has around 1.4 million clones, about 98.5% appearing once. The specimen was naive CD4+ T cells sorted from blood. As to subset: CD45RA+ positively selected. The chain is built from TRBV4-2 and TRBJ2-1; no firm D call. This receptor was identified in a man aged 25 to 40 in good health. The chain's CDR3 is CASSQDPGNEQFF. DNA of the CDR3: TGTGCCAGCAGCCAAGATCCCGGCAATGAGCAGTTCTTC.